A single sample is the source of the 9 T cell receptor beta chains below, sequenced in a study of blood T cell repertoires in COVID-19. TCRdb keeps only in-frame clones here, not all; method: immunoSEQ multiplex PCR. The sample comprises about 130,000 clones, around 88% of which are singletons, and roughly 4% rests with the top ten. The sequencing sample was made of peripheral blood. These receptor sequences come from a man in his 60s with COVID-19, enrolled during active disease.

The chain is built from TRBV19 and TRBJ1-2, with no clear D. The V end lost 6 bases, the J end lost 4 bases, and 12 bases lay between the germline ends. Germline V gene data show CDR1 as LNHDA and CDR2 as SQIVND (reference sequence). This CDR3 has 13 residues. This CDR3 reads CASRNKSFYGYTF. CDR3 coding DNA: TGTGCCAGTAGGAACAAATCCTTCTATGGCTACACCTTC.

The chain couples TRBV11-2 to TRBJ1-2; 9 nucleotides line up with TRBD1. The length of the CDR3 is 13 residues. CDR1 and CDR2 (germline): SGHAT, FQNNGV. The junction had 6 bases not matched to a gene; V was cut back by 6 bases and J by 7 bases. CDR3 sequence (DNA): TGTGCCAGCAGGAGTACAGGGGGCGGTGGCTACACCTTC. It codes for CASRSTGGGGYTF.

The chain is built from TRBV24-1 and TRBJ2-5; TRBD1 might be the D (6 bases). The length of the CDR3 is 16 residues. V was shortened by 5 bases and J by 6 bases, with 21 bases between the two germline ends. CDR1 KGHDR and CDR2 SFDVKD come from the germline V gene. The CDR3 sequence is CATSVLKPGTSKTQYF. The DNA of the CDR3 is TGTGCCACCAGTGTCCTTAAACCTGGGACATCAAAGACCCAGTACTTC.

The chain combines TRBV7-3 with TRBJ1-1; the match to TRBD1 covers 8 bases. The length of the CDR3 is 16 residues. V was pared by 5 bases and J by 3 bases, with 11 bases of the junction left unmatched. CDR1 is SGHTA, CDR2 FQGTGA, per germline. CDR3 DNA: TGTGCCAGCAGCGCGGGCAGGGGGCGCGGGGACACTGAAGCTTTCTTT. This translates into CASSAGRGRGDTEAFF.

The rearrangement links TRBV6-2 or TRBV6-3 to TRBJ2-2; 12 bases match TRBD2. This CDR3 contains 19 residues. V shed 4 bases and J 4 bases; nucleotides not matched to a gene: 13. The germline CDR1 and CDR2 sequences are MNHEY and SVGEGT. DNA of the CDR3: TGTGCCAGCAGTTCCTTACTAGCGGGGGGTCTTGTCGGCACCGGGGAGCTGTTTTTT. It codes for CASSSLLAGGLVGTGELFF.

The chain couples TRBV23-1 to TRBJ2-7, with 9 nucleotides matching TRBD1. TRBV23-1 is flagged as an ORF with uncertain function. J lost 5 bases, V lost 3 bases, and 8 bases had no gene match. This CDR3 has 15 residues. Here the CDR3 DNA reads TGCGCCAGCAGTCAGGGGACAGGGTGTTTCCACGAGCAGTACTTC. Encoded protein: CASSQGTGCFHEQYF.

This clone has just one count. This rearrangement joins TRBV4-3 to TRBJ2-7; a weak D match, TRBD2 (5 bases). The CDR3 spans 13 residues. V was pared by 1 base and J by 6 bases, with 10 bases between. CDR1 LGHNA and CDR2 YSLEER come from the germline V gene. CDR3 coding DNA: TGCGCCAGCAGCCAAGTACGAGGGCGCGAGCAGTACTTC. Translating gives CASSQVRGREQYF.

J is TRBJ2-5 and V is TRBV25-1; TRBD1 agrees at 8 bases. The CDR3 is 17 residues long. The germline CDR1 and CDR2 sequences are MGHDK and SYGVNS. Germline trimming cut 6 bases from V and 4 bases from J; bases unmatched to any gene: 16. The DNA of the CDR3 is TGTGCCAGCAGCGAAATTGGACAGGGCGGCGGAATAGAGACCCAGTACTTC. Protein product: CASSEIGQGGGIETQYF. Full variable domain (remainder filled in from reference TRBV25-1 and TRBJ2-5): EADIYQTPRYLVIGTGKKITLECSQTMGHDKMYWYQQDPGMELHLIHYSYGVNSTEKGDLSSESTVSRIRTEHFPLTLESARPSHTSQYLCASSEIGQGGGIETQYFGPGTRLLVL.

This CDR3 reads CATSRDWGVSFF. The CDR3 nucleotides read TGTGCCACCAGCAGAGATTGGGGGGTCTCGTTCTTC. The V gene is TRBV15, the J gene TRBJ2-1, with D maybe TRBD2 (6 bases). V lost 0 bases, J lost 15 bases, and 12 bases lay in between. CDR1 is LNHNV and CDR2 is YYDKDF in the germline V gene (reference sequence). The CDR3 has 12 residues. The whole variable domain, remainder taken from reference TRBV15 and TRBJ2-1, is DAMVIQNPRYQVTQFGKPVTLSCSQTLNHNVMYWYQQKSSQAPKLLFHYYDKDFNNEADTPDNFQSRRPNTSFCFLDIRSPGLGDTAMYLCATSRDWGVSFFGPGTRLTVL.